This passage covers 11 T cell receptor beta chains from one sample sequenced in a study of CD8 T cells in ankylosing spondylitis. MiXCR, applied by TCRdb to the 5' RACE reads, yields one record per CDR3 protein. The data show some 120,000 distinct CDR3 sequences, approximately 13% seen once. What was sequenced was blood, either unsorted or a sorted T cell fraction (not recorded which). These TCRs come from a female donor with ankylosing spondylitis or in good health (not recorded which).

The V gene is TRBV20-1, the J gene TRBJ2-1, with TRBD1 matching over 8 bases. Losses at the gene ends were 6 bases for V and 2 bases for J; bases not matched to a gene: 3. The CDR3 consists of 13 residues. Germline loops: CDR1 DFQATT, CDR2 SNEGSKA (reference sequence). CDR3 bases: TGCAGTGCCTTGGACAGGGCCTACAATGAGCAGTTCTTC. Its protein product is CSALDRAYNEQFF.

The CDR3: CASSLTGTAGEKLFF. CDR3 nucleotide sequence: TGCGCCAGCAGCCTTACCGGGACAGCCGGGGAAAAACTGTTTTTT. This chain links TRBV5-1 with TRBJ1-4; 7 positions match TRBD1. V lost 4 bases, J lost 8 bases, and 11 bases stayed unmatched. The CDR3 has 15 amino acids. Germline values: CDR1 SGHRS, CDR2 YFSETQ.

The table lists this clonotype with many counts. This rearrangement joins TRBV20-1 to TRBJ1-1, with 9 bases fitting TRBD1. The CDR3 contains 20 residues. V shed 6 bases and J 0 bases; nucleotides not matched to a gene: 23. CDR1 is DFQATT, CDR2 SNEGSKA, per germline (reference sequence). CDR3 DNA sequence: TGCAGTGCGGACCGGCCCACGGTGTGGACAGGGGCTCACCTGAACACTGAAGCTTTCTTT. Protein sequence: CSADRPTVWTGAHLNTEAFF.

This clonotype has ten or more counts. The chain joins TRBV6-5 to TRBJ1-2; 9 nucleotides line up with TRBD1. V dropped 3 bases and J dropped 8; count of bases not matched to a gene: 1. The germline gives CDR1 MNHEY, CDR2 SVGAGI. The CDR3 spans 12 residues. CDR3 sequence reads: CASSYTGGGYTF. CDR3 DNA sequence: TGTGCCAGCAGTTATACAGGGGGCGGCTACACCTTC.

In its sample, this clonotype was seen many times. V and J are TRBV5-5 and TRBJ1-5; D is possibly TRBD1 (6 bases). The CDR3 loop spans 13 amino acids. With 5 bases removed from V and 4 bases from J, the gap between germline ends came to 10 bases. Germline values: CDR1 SGHKS, CDR2 YYEKEE (reference sequence). CDR3 nucleotide sequence: TGTGCCAGCAGTCACAGGGATAATCAGCCCCAGCATTTT. It yields the protein CASSHRDNQPQHF.

This clonotype was seen ten or more times. The chain has TRBV12-3 or TRBV12-4 and TRBJ1-6; D gene unclear. V lost 6 bases, J lost 13 bases, and 13 bases lay in between. The CDR3 spans 12 residues. The CDR3 sequence: CASRTTAAPLHF. The CDR3 DNA sequence: TGTGCCAGCAGAACGACCGCTGCTCCCCTCCACTTT.

This clonotype showed up just a few times. This rearrangement joins TRBV7-6 to TRBJ1-1; D is possibly TRBD1 (5 bases). The CDR3 runs 15 residues. CDR1 is SGHVS, CDR2 FNYEAQ, per germline. V dropped 1 base and J dropped 4 bases, with 13 bases sitting between them. CDR3 in DNA: TGTGCCAGCAGCTTAGGTAGAGAAGGGGCCACTGAAGCTTTCTTT. Translation gives CASSLGREGATEAFF.

V usage is TRBV5-4 and J usage is TRBJ2-1, with a tentative D call TRBD1 (5 bases). The ends were cut back, 3 bases at V and 5 bases at J, with 12 bases in the middle. Germline V gene sequence: CDR1 SGHNT, CDR2 YYREEE (reference sequence). There are 14 residues in the CDR3. In nucleotides, the CDR3 is TGTGCCAGCAGCTCTCCAGGGCGTGACAATGAGCAGTTCTTC. Translation: CASSSPGRDNEQFF. Full variable domain (remainder filled in from reference TRBV5-4 and TRBJ2-1): ETGVTQSPTHLIKTRGQQVTLRCSSQSGHNTVSWYQQALGQGPQFIFQYYREEENGRGNFPPRFSGLQFPNYSSELNVNALELDDSALYLCASSSPGRDNEQFFGPGTRLTVL.

The chain has TRBV20-1 and TRBJ1-2, with D uncertain. Germline V gene sequence: CDR1 DFQATT, CDR2 SNEGSKA (reference sequence). The CDR3 extends over 11 amino acids. V was trimmed by 0 bases and J by 10 bases, leaving 9 bases between them. The CDR3 protein is CSARDRWDYTF. CDR3 bases: TGCAGTGCTAGAGACCGTTGGGACTACACCTTC.

In this sample, this clonotype turned up many times. The chain joins TRBV2 to TRBJ2-3; D gene ambiguous. Per the germline V gene, CDR1 is SNHLY and CDR2 is FYNNEI. The CDR3 is 14 amino acids. Trimming took off 8 bases at V and 3 bases at J, with 15 bases between the two ends. In DNA form, the CDR3 reads TGTGCCAGCTCGCCAGCGTTAGGAACAGATACGCAGTATTTT. It codes for CASSPALGTDTQYF.

This clonotype was seen many times. The chain has TRBV9 and TRBJ1-1; no clear D. This CDR3 spans 16 amino acids. Germline V gene sequence: CDR1 SGDLS, CDR2 YYNGEE. Deletions cut 2 bases from V and 5 bases from J, with 19 bases between. DNA for the CDR3: TGTGCCAGCAGCGTTAGTTCGATCACCGGAGAAACTGAAGCTTTCTTT. Its protein is CASSVSSITGETEAFF.